Presented here are 12 T cell receptor beta chains from one specimen sequenced in a study of cytomegalovirus exposure and HLA in healthy donors. The PCR made use of 60 Vbeta and 13 Jbeta primers. Measured with immunoSEQ multiplex PCR; TCRdb has only the in-frame clones, and not every one. Here the sample spans about 210,000 clones, approximately 80% being singletons. Sequenced sample: PBMCs. These receptors all stem from a woman in her 30s in good health and CMV-seropositive.

The V call is TRBV9, the J call TRBJ2-1; D not resolved. The V gene lost 1 base and the J gene lost 9 bases, with 8 bases spanning the gap. Germline V gene data show CDR1 as SGDLS and CDR2 as YYNGEE. The length of the CDR3 is 12 residues. The CDR3 is CASSVYSGEQFF. In nucleotides, the CDR3 is TGTGCCAGCAGCGTATATTCGGGTGAGCAGTTCTTC. The whole variable domain, remainder taken from reference TRBV9 and TRBJ2-1, is DSGVTQTPKHLITATGQRVTLRCSPRSGDLSVYWYQQSLDQGLQFLIQYYNGEERAKGNILERFSAQQFPDLHSELNLSSLELGDSALYFCASSVYSGEQFFGPGTRLTVL.

The J gene is TRBJ2-1, the V gene TRBV5-1; D unclear. V lost 4 bases to trimming and J lost 1 base, with 15 bases between them. CDR1 is SGHRS and CDR2 is YFSETQ in the germline V gene. CDR3 length: 16 amino acids. This CDR3 is CASSPRGLSSYNEQFF. CDR3 DNA: TGCGCCAGCAGCCCCCGAGGCCTTTCTTCCTACAATGAGCAGTTCTTC.

V and J are TRBV19 and TRBJ1-2; 7 positions match TRBD1. Germline V gene sequence: CDR1 LNHDA, CDR2 SQIVND (reference sequence). This CDR3 has 13 residues. Trimming at V came to 4 bases and at J to 5 bases, leaving 4 bases not matched to a gene. As DNA, the CDR3 is TGTGCCAGTAGTAAGGAGGGACAGTATGGCTACACCTTC. This gives the protein CASSKEGQYGYTF. The full variable domain, its missing parts supplied by reference TRBV19 and TRBJ1-2, is DGGITQSPKYLFRKEGQNVTLSCEQNLNHDAMYWYRQDPGQGLRLIYYSQIVNDFQKGDIAEGYSVSREKKESFPLTVTSAQKNPTAFYLCASSKEGQYGYTFGSGTRLTVV.

The chain has TRBV7-6 and TRBJ2-5; 8 bases are shared with TRBD2. The CDR3 is made up of 15 amino acids. V trimming: 2 bases; J trimming: 3 bases; junction bases outside the gene matches: 5. CDR1 and CDR2 from the germline V gene are SGHVS and FNYEAQ. Written as DNA, the CDR3 is TGTGCCAGCAGCTTACCACTTAGCGGGAAAGAGACCCAGTACTTC. This sequence encodes CASSLPLSGKETQYF.

The chain is built from TRBV7-8 and TRBJ1-5; 9 nucleotides match TRBD1. Germline V gene sequence: CDR1 SGHVS, CDR2 FQNEAQ. The V gene end was trimmed by 5 bases and the J gene end by 1 base; junction bases not matched to a gene: 6. There are 16 residues in the CDR3. Here the CDR3 reads CASSQQTGGSNQPQHF. The CDR3 DNA reads as TGTGCCAGCAGCCAACAGACAGGGGGGAGCAATCAGCCCCAGCATTTT.

This clone was detected only once. This sequence joins TRBV5-1 and TRBJ2-5; D unresolved. V was cut by 1 base and J by 2 bases, with 9 bases left in between. CDR1 and CDR2 (germline): SGHRS, YFSETQ. The CDR3 covers 14 residues. The CDR3 bases are TGCGCCAGCAGCTTGTTAAGCGAGCAAGAGACCCAGTACTTC. Amino acid sequence: CASSLLSEQETQYF. Based on the CDR3 plus reference TRBV5-1 and TRBJ2-5, the full variable domain is KAGVTQTPRYLIKTRGQQVTLSCSPISGHRSVSWYQQTPGQGLQFLFEYFSETQRNKGNFPGRFSGRQFSNSRSEMNVSTLELGDSALYLCASSLLSEQETQYFGPGTRLLVL.

In its sample, this clone was seen a few times. The rearrangement joins TRBV2 to TRBJ2-3, with 10 positions matching TRBD2. The CDR3 length is 14 residues. Germline lookup yields CDR1 SNHLY and CDR2 FYNNEI. V shed 5 bases and J 6 bases; nucleotides not matched to a gene: 5. The CDR3 region is CASSLSGGADTQYF. CDR3 DNA: TGTGCCAGCAGTTTAAGCGGGGGGGCGGATACGCAGTATTTT.

The chain couples TRBV19 to TRBJ1-6; tentatively, D is TRBD1 (5 bases). CDR1 LNHDA and CDR2 SQIVND come from the germline V gene (reference sequence). The CDR3 has 17 residues. V shed 1 base and J shed 7 bases, with 17 bases lying between them. This CDR3 reads CASSIVGHGRSNSPLHF. The DNA for the CDR3 is TGTGCCAGTAGTATAGTAGGACACGGAAGATCAAATTCACCCCTCCACTTT.

This clone was observed a few times. This sequence joins TRBV7-8 and TRBJ1-1; 12 nucleotides match TRBD1. With 3 bases clipped from V and 2 bases from J, the junction kept 7 bases outside the gene matches. This CDR3 is 17 amino acids long. Germline V lookup: CDR1 SGHVS, CDR2 FQNEAQ. The CDR3 coding sequence is TGTGCCAGCAGCTTCTTCCGGGACAGGGGGCGTAACACTGAAGCTTTCTTT. This translates into CASSFFRDRGRNTEAFF.

This clone was detected many times. The chain recombines TRBV6-6 with TRBJ2-7; D is possibly TRBD1 (6 bases). V was cut by 5 bases and J by 9 bases, with 11 bases left in between. CDR1 and CDR2 from the germline V gene are MNHNY and SVGAGI (reference sequence). This CDR3 contains 11 residues. CDR3 amino acids: CASSRDTAQYF. The CDR3 DNA is TGTGCCAGCAGTAGGGACACCGCGCAGTACTTC.

V and J are TRBV2 and TRBJ1-2; 9 bases align to TRBD1. The CDR3 is 14 amino acids. Germline lookup yields CDR1 SNHLY and CDR2 FYNNEI. With V trimmed by 6 bases and J by 3 bases, 5 bases remained unmatched. The CDR3 loop is CASRNRGRHYGYTF. CDR3 nucleotides: TGTGCCAGCAGGAACAGGGGGCGCCACTATGGCTACACCTTC.

The V and J genes are TRBV4-2 and TRBJ2-1; D is perhaps TRBD1 (6 bases). V lost 0 bases, J lost 8 bases, and 11 bases lay in between. In germline, CDR1 is LGHNA, CDR2 YNFKEQ. CDR3 length: 14 residues. The CDR3 region is CASSQDSGADEQFF. DNA for the CDR3: TGTGCCAGCAGCCAAGATTCAGGGGCGGATGAGCAGTTCTTC.